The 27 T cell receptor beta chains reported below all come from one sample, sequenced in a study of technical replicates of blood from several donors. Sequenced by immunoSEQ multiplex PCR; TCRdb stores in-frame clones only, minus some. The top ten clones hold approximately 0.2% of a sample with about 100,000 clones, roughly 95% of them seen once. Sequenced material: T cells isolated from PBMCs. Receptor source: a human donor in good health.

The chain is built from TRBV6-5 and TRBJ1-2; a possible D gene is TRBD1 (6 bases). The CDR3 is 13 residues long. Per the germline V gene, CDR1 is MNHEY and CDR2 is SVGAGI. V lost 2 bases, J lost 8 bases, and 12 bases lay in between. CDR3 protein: CASSYSTGSGYTF. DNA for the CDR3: TGTGCCAGCAGTTACAGTACAGGGAGCGGCTACACCTTC.

Here the CDR3 DNA reads TGTGCCAGCAGCACGACTAGCAAAGCCTACGAGCAGTACTTC. Protein: CASSTTSKAYEQYF. The chain couples TRBV5-6 to TRBJ2-7; TRBD2 agrees at 7 bases. Germline V gene lookup returns CDR1 SGHDT and CDR2 YYEEEE. V was pared by 4 bases and J by 2 bases, with 6 bases of the junction left unmatched. The CDR3 consists of 14 residues.

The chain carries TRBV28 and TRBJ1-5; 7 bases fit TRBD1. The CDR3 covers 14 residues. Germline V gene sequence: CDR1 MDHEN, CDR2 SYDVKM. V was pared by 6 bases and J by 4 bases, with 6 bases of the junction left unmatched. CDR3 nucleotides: TGTGCCAGCAGCGCACAGGGGAGAAATCAGCCCCAGCATTTT. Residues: CASSAQGRNQPQHF. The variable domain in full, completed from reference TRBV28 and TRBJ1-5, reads DVKVTQSSRYLVKRTGEKVFLECVQDMDHENMFWYRQDPGLGLRLIYFSYDVKMKEKGDIPEGYSVSREKKERFSLILESASTNQTSMYLCASSAQGRNQPQHFGDGTRLSIL.

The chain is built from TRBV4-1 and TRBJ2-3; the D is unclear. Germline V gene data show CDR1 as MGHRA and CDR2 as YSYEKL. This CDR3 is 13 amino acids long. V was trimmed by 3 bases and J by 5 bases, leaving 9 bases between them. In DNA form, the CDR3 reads TGCGCCAGCAGCCACCTAATCCGAGATACGCAGTATTTT. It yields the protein CASSHLIRDTQYF.

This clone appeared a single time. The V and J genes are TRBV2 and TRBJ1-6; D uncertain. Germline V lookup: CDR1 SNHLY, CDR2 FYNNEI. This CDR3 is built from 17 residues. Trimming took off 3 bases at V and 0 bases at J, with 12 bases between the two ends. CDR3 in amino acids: CASSDGPGSSYNSPLHF. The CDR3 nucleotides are TGTGCCAGCAGTGACGGACCGGGAAGCTCCTATAATTCACCCCTCCACTTT.

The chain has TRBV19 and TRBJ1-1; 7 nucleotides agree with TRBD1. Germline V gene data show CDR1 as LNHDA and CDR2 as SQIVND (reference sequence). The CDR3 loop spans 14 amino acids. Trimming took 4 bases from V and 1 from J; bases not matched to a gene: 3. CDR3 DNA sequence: TGTGCCAGTAGTAGGGACAGTTGGAACACTGAAGCTTTCTTT. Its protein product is CASSRDSWNTEAFF.

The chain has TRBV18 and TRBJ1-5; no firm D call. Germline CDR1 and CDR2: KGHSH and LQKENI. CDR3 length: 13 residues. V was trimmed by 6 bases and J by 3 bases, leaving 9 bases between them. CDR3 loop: CASSSGYNQPQHF. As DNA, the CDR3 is TGTGCCAGCTCCTCAGGTTACAATCAGCCCCAGCATTTT.

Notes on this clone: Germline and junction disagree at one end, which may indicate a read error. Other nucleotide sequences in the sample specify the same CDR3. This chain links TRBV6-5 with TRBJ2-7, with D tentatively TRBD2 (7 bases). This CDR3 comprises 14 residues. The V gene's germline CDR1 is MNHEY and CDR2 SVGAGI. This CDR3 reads CASSYSGEGYEQYF. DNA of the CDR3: TGTGCTAGCAGTTACTCAGGGGAGGGGTACGAGCAGTACTTC.

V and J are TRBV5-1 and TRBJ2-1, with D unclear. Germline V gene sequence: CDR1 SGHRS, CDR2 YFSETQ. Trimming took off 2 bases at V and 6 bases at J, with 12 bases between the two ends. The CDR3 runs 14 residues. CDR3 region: CASSLTRISNEQFF. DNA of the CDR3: TGCGCCAGCAGCTTAACCCGAATTAGCAATGAGCAGTTCTTC.

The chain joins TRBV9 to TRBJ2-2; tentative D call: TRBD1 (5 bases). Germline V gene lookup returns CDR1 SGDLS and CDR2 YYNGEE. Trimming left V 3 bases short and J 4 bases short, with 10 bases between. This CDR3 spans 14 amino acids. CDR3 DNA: TGTGCCAGCAGCGCACGACAGTCCACCGGGGAGCTGTTTTTT. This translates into CASSARQSTGELFF.

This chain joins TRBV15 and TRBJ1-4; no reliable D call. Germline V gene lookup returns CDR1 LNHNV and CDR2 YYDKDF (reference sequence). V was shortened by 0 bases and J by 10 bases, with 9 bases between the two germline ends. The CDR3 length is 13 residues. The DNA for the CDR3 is TGTGCCACCAGCAGAGAAAAATACGGAAAACTGTTTTTT. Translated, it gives CATSREKYGKLFF.

The CDR3 DNA sequence: TGCAGCGCTGACCCTGCGGACTCCTACAATGAGCAGTTCTTC. This sequence encodes CSADPADSYNEQFF. J is TRBJ2-1 and V is TRBV29-1; D not resolved. V was pared by 7 bases and J by 0 bases, with 13 bases between. Germline CDR1 is SQVTM and CDR2 is ANQGSEA. The CDR3 totals 14 residues.

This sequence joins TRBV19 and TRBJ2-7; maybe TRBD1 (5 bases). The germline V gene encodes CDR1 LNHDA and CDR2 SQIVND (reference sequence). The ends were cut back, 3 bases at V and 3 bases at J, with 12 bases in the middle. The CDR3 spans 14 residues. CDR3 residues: CASSIEGAIYEQYF. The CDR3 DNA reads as TGTGCCAGTAGTATTGAAGGGGCCATCTACGAGCAGTACTTC.

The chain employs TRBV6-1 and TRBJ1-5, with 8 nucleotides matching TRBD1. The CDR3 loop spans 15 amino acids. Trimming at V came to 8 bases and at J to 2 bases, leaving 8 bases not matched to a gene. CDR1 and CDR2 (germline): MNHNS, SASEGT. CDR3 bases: TGTGCCAGCCGAAAAGGACAGGGAGGCAATCAGCCCCAGCATTTT. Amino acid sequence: CASRKGQGGNQPQHF.

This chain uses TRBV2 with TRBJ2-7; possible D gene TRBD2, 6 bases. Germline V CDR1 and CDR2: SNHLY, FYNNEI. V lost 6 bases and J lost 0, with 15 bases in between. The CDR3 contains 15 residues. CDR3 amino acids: CASRQRLGISYEQYF. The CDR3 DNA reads TGTGCCAGCAGACAACGACTAGGTATCTCCTACGAGCAGTACTTC.

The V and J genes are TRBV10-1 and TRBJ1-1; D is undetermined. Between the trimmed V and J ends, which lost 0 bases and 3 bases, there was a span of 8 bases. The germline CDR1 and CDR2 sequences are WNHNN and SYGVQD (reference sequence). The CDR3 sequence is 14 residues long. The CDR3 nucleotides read TGCGCCAGCAGTGAGTCGTCCGGTTACACTGAAGCTTTCTTT. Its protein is CASSESSGYTEAFF.

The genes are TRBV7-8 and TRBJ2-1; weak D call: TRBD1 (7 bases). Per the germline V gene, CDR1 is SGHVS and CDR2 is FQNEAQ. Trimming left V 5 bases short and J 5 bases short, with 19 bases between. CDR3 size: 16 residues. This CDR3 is CASSPRGGRGDNEQFF. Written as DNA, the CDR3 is TGTGCCAGCAGCCCCAGGGGTGGCAGGGGGGACAATGAGCAGTTCTTC. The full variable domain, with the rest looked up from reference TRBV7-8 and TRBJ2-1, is GAGVSQSPRYKVAKRGQDVALRCDPISGHVSLFWYQQALGQGPEFLTYFQNEAQLDKSGLPSDRFFAERPEGSVSTLKIQRTQQEDSAVYLCASSPRGGRGDNEQFFGPGTRLTVL.

CDR3 amino acids: CASRLAGGNYGYTF. DNA of the CDR3: TGCGCCAGCAGGTTGGCAGGGGGGAACTATGGCTACACCTTC. V and J are TRBV4-1 and TRBJ1-2, with TRBD1 identical over 7 bases. Germline V gene data show CDR1 as MGHRA and CDR2 as YSYEKL. The CDR3 is 14 residues long. The V gene end was trimmed by 6 bases and the J gene end by 2 bases; junction bases not matched to a gene: 6.

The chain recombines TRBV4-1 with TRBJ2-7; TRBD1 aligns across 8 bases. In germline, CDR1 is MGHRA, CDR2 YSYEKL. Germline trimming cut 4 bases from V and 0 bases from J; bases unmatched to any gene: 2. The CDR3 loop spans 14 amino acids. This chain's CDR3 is CASSRTGSSYEQYF. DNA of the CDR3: TGCGCCAGCAGCCGGACAGGGAGCTCCTACGAGCAGTACTTC.

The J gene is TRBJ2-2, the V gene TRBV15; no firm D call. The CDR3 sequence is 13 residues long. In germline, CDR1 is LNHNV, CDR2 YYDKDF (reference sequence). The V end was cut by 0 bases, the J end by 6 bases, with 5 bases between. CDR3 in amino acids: CATSRDRAGELFF. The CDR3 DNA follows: TGTGCCACCAGCAGAGATCGCGCCGGGGAGCTGTTTTTT. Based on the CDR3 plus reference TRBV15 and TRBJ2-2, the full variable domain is DAMVIQNPRYQVTQFGKPVTLSCSQTLNHNVMYWYQQKSSQAPKLLFHYYDKDFNNEADTPDNFQSRRPNTSFCFLDIRSPGLGDTAMYLCATSRDRAGELFFGEGSRLTVL.

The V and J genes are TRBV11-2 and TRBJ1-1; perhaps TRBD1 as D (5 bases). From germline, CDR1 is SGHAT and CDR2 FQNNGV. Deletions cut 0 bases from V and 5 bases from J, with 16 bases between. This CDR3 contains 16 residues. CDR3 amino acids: CASSLDRWGVETEAFF. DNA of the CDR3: TGTGCCAGCAGCTTAGATCGGTGGGGGGTGGAGACTGAAGCTTTCTTT.

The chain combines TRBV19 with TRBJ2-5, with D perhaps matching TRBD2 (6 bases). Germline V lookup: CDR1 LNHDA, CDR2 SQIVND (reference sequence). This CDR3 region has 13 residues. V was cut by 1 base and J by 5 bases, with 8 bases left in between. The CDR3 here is CASSIAGGETQYF. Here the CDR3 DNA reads TGTGCCAGTAGTATAGCTGGGGGGGAGACCCAGTACTTC.

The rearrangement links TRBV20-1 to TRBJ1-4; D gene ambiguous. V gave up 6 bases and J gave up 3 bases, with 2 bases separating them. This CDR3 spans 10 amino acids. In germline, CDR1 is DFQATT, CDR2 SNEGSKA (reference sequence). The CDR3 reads CSASNEKLFF. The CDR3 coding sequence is TGCAGTGCCTCTAATGAAAAACTGTTTTTT.

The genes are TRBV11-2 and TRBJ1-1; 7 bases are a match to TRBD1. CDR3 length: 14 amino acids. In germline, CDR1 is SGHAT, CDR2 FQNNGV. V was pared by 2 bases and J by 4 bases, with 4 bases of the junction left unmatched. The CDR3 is CASSLYQGVTEAFF. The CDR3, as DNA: TGTGCCAGCAGCTTATATCAGGGGGTCACTGAAGCTTTCTTT.

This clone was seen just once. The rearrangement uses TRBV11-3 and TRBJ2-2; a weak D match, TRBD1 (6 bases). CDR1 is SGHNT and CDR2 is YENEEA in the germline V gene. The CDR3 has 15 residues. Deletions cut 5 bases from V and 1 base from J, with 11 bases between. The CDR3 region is CASSRLTGNTGELFF. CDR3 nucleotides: TGTGCCAGCAGCCGACTGACAGGGAACACCGGGGAGCTGTTTTTT.

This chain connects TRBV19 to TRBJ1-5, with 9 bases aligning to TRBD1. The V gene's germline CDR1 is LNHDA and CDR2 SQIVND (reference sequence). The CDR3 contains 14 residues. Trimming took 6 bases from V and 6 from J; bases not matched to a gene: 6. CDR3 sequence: CASSDRGMSQPQHF. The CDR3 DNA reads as TGTGCCAGTAGCGACAGGGGGATGAGTCAGCCCCAGCATTTT. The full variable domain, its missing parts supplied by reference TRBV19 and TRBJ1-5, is DGGITQSPKYLFRKEGQNVTLSCEQNLNHDAMYWYRQDPGQGLRLIYYSQIVNDFQKGDIAEGYSVSREKKESFPLTVTSAQKNPTAFYLCASSDRGMSQPQHFGDGTRLSIL.

CDR3: CASSLGWSPPQHF. In DNA, the CDR3 is TGTGCCAGCAGCTTAGGTTGGAGTCCGCCCCAGCATTTT. The chain is built from TRBV7-9 and TRBJ1-5; D is uncertain. The ends were cut back, 1 base at V and 9 bases at J, with 10 bases in the middle. The V gene's germline CDR1 is SEHNR and CDR2 FQNEAQ (reference sequence). The CDR3 sequence is 13 residues long.